This entry lists 20 T cell receptor beta chains sequenced from one sample in a study of T cell responses to AZD1222 COVID-19 vaccine. TCRdb's table, derived via immunoSEQ multiplex PCR, lists solely in-frame clones and lacks some. The sample holds some 86,000 clones; about 78% are singletons and the top ten take roughly 21%. This specimen consisted of peripheral blood, obtained on day 0 of AZD1222 vaccination. Every receptor here comes from an adult in good health.

The rearrangement links TRBV10-2 to TRBJ2-1; D might be TRBD1 (6 bases). The CDR3 covers 15 residues. Germline V gene data show CDR1 as WSHSY and CDR2 as SAAADI. Trimming stripped 3 bases from V and 4 bases from J, with 13 bases between. The CDR3 is CASSDVGQGYNEQFF. The CDR3 region has the DNA TGCGCCAGCAGTGACGTGGGACAAGGTTACAATGAGCAGTTCTTC.

The rearrangement uses TRBV2 and TRBJ1-3; D not resolved. Trimming stripped 4 bases from V and 1 base from J, with 8 bases between. CDR3 length: 14 amino acids. Germline values: CDR1 SNHLY, CDR2 FYNNEI. The CDR3 DNA reads TGTGCCAGCAGTGGTGGTGGGTCTGGAAACACCATATATTTT. It encodes CASSGGGSGNTIYF.

The genes are TRBV5-1 and TRBJ1-1; D possibly corresponds to TRBD1 (5 bases). The length of the CDR3 is 15 residues. The V end was cut by 2 bases, the J end by 1 base, with 12 bases between. CDR1 and CDR2 (germline): SGHRS, YFSETQ. CDR3 coding DNA: TGCGCCAGCAGCTTCCAAGGGGCTCCGAACACTGAAGCTTTCTTT. This sequence encodes CASSFQGAPNTEAFF.

The chain combines TRBV5-4 with TRBJ2-3; 7 nucleotides line up with TRBD2. From germline, CDR1 is SGHNT and CDR2 YYREEE (reference sequence). J gave up 3 bases and V 1 base, and 5 bases lay outside the gene matches. The CDR3 is 15 residues long. CDR3 amino acids: CASSLFAGDTDTQYF. The CDR3 DNA reads as TGTGCCAGCAGCTTGTTCGCGGGAGATACAGATACGCAGTATTTT.

The CDR3 reads CASSLFAYSTDTQYF. The DNA for the CDR3 is TGCGCCAGCAGCTTGTTTGCCTATAGCACAGATACGCAGTATTTT. The chain recombines TRBV5-1 with TRBJ2-3; the D is unclear. The CDR3 consists of 15 residues. Per the germline V gene, CDR1 is SGHRS and CDR2 is YFSETQ. V lost 1 base and J 0 bases, leaving 9 bases between the germline ends. Combining the CDR3 with reference TRBV5-1 and TRBJ2-3 gives the whole variable domain KAGVTQTPRYLIKTRGQQVTLSCSPISGHRSVSWYQQTPGQGLQFLFEYFSETQRNKGNFPGRFSGRQFSNSRSEMNVSTLELGDSALYLCASSLFAYSTDTQYFGPGTRLTVL.

V is TRBV7-6 and J is TRBJ2-1; TRBD2 matches at 10 bases. Germline assignment: CDR1 SGHVS and CDR2 FNYEAQ. The V gene end was trimmed by 4 bases and the J gene end by 9 bases; junction bases not matched to a gene: 9. There are 15 residues in the CDR3. The CDR3 loop is CASSSLGTSAVEQFF. The CDR3 DNA reads TGTGCCAGCAGCTCTCTTGGGACTAGCGCCGTTGAGCAGTTCTTC.

The genes are TRBV7-2 and TRBJ2-1; 8 bases match TRBD2. V was clipped by 4 bases and J by 2 bases; unmatched bases: 7. This CDR3 is built from 16 residues. Germline V lookup: CDR1 SGHTA, CDR2 FQGNSA. CDR3 in DNA: TGTGCCAGCAGCTCTGGCGTTAGCGGGGCCTACAATGAGCAGTTCTTC. Its protein product is CASSSGVSGAYNEQFF. The complete variable domain, with remaining parts taken from reference TRBV7-2 and TRBJ2-1, reads GAGVSQSPSNKVTEKGKDVELRCDPISGHTALYWYRQSLGQGLEFLIYFQGNSAPDKSGLPSDRFSAERTGGSVSTLTIQRTQQEDSAVYLCASSSGVSGAYNEQFFGPGTRLTVL.

The rearrangement joins TRBV6-1 to TRBJ1-1, with D maybe TRBD1 (5 bases). The CDR3 is 13 amino acids. V lost 2 bases and J lost 3, with 7 bases in between. Germline assignment: CDR1 MNHNS and CDR2 SASEGT. The CDR3 region is CASSETGYTEAFF. CDR3 sequence (DNA): TGTGCCAGCAGTGAAACAGGTTACACTGAAGCTTTCTTT.

The chain recombines TRBV29-1 with TRBJ2-2; the D gene is possibly TRBD2 (6 bases). Germline V gene lookup returns CDR1 SQVTM and CDR2 ANQGSEA. The germline V and J ends were trimmed by 7 bases and 8 bases, with 17 bases remaining between them. The CDR3 length is 13 residues. Written as DNA, the CDR3 is TGCAGCGCTGGGACTGTTGGAGCTGGGGAGCTGTTTTTT. It encodes CSAGTVGAGELFF.

The chain has TRBV6-2 or TRBV6-3 and TRBJ1-6; no firm D call. The CDR3 runs to 17 residues. Germline V gene lookup returns CDR1 MNHEY and CDR2 SVGEGT. V gave up 6 bases and J gave up 8 bases, with 23 bases separating them. The DNA of the CDR3 is TGTGCCAGCAGCCTCGAGTCGGTCAGGAGTGCATATTCACCCCTCCACTTT. Protein sequence: CASSLESVRSAYSPLHF.

In its sample, this clone was seen a few times. V and J are TRBV4-1 and TRBJ1-2; perhaps TRBD1 as D (5 bases). Trimming stripped 4 bases from V and 3 bases from J, with 15 bases between. The germline CDR1 and CDR2 sequences are MGHRA and YSYEKL. The CDR3 has 15 amino acids. In DNA form, the CDR3 reads TGCGCCAGCAGCCTACTAGGTCCGGGGGACTATGGCTACACCTTC. Translation gives CASSLLGPGDYGYTF.

CDR3 in amino acids: CASRTEPYGYTF. The CDR3 coding sequence is TGCGCCAGCAGGACCGAGCCCTATGGCTACACCTTC. V and J are TRBV5-1 and TRBJ1-2, with unresolved D. This CDR3 spans 12 amino acids. V was clipped by 5 bases and J by 4 bases, with 9 bases between them. Germline V gene data show CDR1 as SGHRS and CDR2 as YFSETQ.

V usage is TRBV24-1 and J usage is TRBJ2-3; TRBD2 aligns across 12 bases. V was pared by 7 bases and J by 2 bases, with 6 bases of the junction left unmatched. CDR1 and CDR2 from the germline V gene are KGHDR and SFDVKD. There are 16 residues in the CDR3. The CDR3 reads CATSDRLAGDTDTQYF. In DNA form, the CDR3 reads TGTGCCACCAGCGACCGACTAGCGGGAGACACAGATACGCAGTATTTT.

A single count supports this clone. The genes are TRBV2 and TRBJ2-1, with D unresolved. This CDR3 is 14 amino acids long. Germline V lookup: CDR1 SNHLY, CDR2 FYNNEI. V was pared by 4 bases and J by 7 bases, with 14 bases between. The CDR3 sequence: CASSGSGVKNEQFF. The CDR3 nucleotides read TGTGCCAGCAGTGGGTCTGGAGTGAAGAATGAGCAGTTCTTC. The full variable domain, its missing parts supplied by reference TRBV2 and TRBJ2-1, is EPEVTQTPSHQVTQMGQEVILRCVPISNHLYFYWYRQILGQKVEFLVSFYNNEISEKSEIFDDQFSVERPDGSNFTLKIRSTKLEDSAMYFCASSGSGVKNEQFFGPGTRLTVL.

CDR3 residues: CASSSPTDHEQFF. CDR3 sequence (DNA): TGTGCCAGCAGCTCCCCGACAGACCATGAGCAGTTCTTC. The chain has TRBV5-4 and TRBJ2-1, with D possibly matching TRBD1 (5 bases). The CDR3 consists of 13 residues. The germline V gene has CDR1 SGHNT and CDR2 YYREEE (reference sequence). V was trimmed by 3 bases and J by 8 bases, leaving 12 bases between them.

DNA for the CDR3: TGTGCCAGCAGTGTGTTAAAGGGACAGGGGAACACCGGGGAGCTGTTTTTT. Amino acids: CASSVLKGQGNTGELFF. J is TRBJ2-2 and V is TRBV6-1; 9 bases agree with TRBD1. The CDR3 covers 17 residues. Trimming took 4 bases from V and 1 from J; bases not matched to a gene: 7. Germline CDR1 and CDR2: MNHNS and SASEGT.

This chain joins TRBV7-6 and TRBJ2-1; D is possibly TRBD2 (6 bases). The CDR3 sequence is 16 residues long. Trimming took 5 bases from V and 0 from J, leaving 14 bases between them. Germline lookup yields CDR1 SGHVS and CDR2 FNYEAQ. In nucleotides, the CDR3 is TGTGCCAGCAGCGTGGGCGGAGGGAGCTCCTACAATGAGCAGTTCTTC. It codes for CASSVGGGSSYNEQFF.

The rearrangement links TRBV4-2 to TRBJ1-2; tentative D call: TRBD1 (5 bases). CDR1 is LGHNA, CDR2 YNFKEQ, per germline. This CDR3 region has 17 residues. Deletions cut 3 bases from V and 5 bases from J, with 22 bases between. CDR3 nucleotide sequence: TGTGCCAGCAGCCAGGCAATAGCCGGAGGGGACGGGTATGGCTACACCTTC. Its protein is CASSQAIAGGDGYGYTF.

This clone is a singleton in its sample. The CDR3: CASPPWPRARNEQYF. Written as DNA, the CDR3 is TGCGCCAGCCCCCCCTGGCCTAGGGCCAGGAACGAGCAGTACTTC. The J gene is TRBJ2-7, the V gene TRBV5-1; D gene unclear. The V end was cut by 7 bases, the J end by 5 bases, with 22 bases between. CDR3 length equals 15 residues. Germline CDR1 SGHRS, CDR2 YFSETQ.

This clone was detected only a few times. The chain has TRBV3-1 (or the pseudogene TRBV3-2) and TRBJ2-2; possibly TRBD2 for D (7 bases). This CDR3 has 14 amino acids. Germline V gene sequence: CDR1 LGHDT, CDR2 YNNKEL (reference sequence). Trimming took off 6 bases at V and 6 bases at J, with 14 bases between the two ends. CDR3 bases: TGTGCCAGCAGGAGGGAGGGGGACGCCGGGGAGCTGTTTTTT. The encoded protein is CASRREGDAGELFF.